The 9 T cell receptor beta chains reported below all come from one sample, sequenced in a study of T cells generated in artificial thymic organoids (dated by TCRdb to about 2017). To build artificial thymic organoids, human HSPCs were aggregated with MS5 murine stromal cells transduced with human DLL1, and the aggregates were cultured at an air-liquid interface. FACS-purified CD34+CD3- hematopoietic stem and progenitor cells depleted of residual T cells were used to seed the organoids. The antigens of these receptors remain unknown. The library was prepared using 5' RACE. Instrument on record: Illumina MiSeq. Separate semi-nested PCR amplifications were run for the TCRalpha and TCRbeta libraries, using Advantage 2 and reverse primers located in the TRAC or TRBC constant regions. Clones were called with MiXCR by TCRdb after fastp trimmed the public reads at Q25, and only in-frame beta chains were retained. Records with the same CDR3 protein are collapsed into one entry carrying the most frequent genes and DNA. This sample is represented by some 5,100 distinct CDR3 sequences; 20% to 30% of them were singletons. The ten largest clones represent under 3.5% of the sample.

Specimen: naive CD8+ T cells grown in artificial thymic organoids from cord blood stem and progenitor cells. What this sample's cell subset or site label stands for: CD3+TCRalphabeta+CD8SP T cells; for blood, CD45RO-CCR7+ naive CD8+ T cells. These receptor sequences come from a human donor who gave cord blood stem cells for thymic organoid culture, a cardiac surgery patient who gave postnatal thymus, or a blood donor (not recorded which).

The chain recombines TRBV4-1 with TRBJ2-7, with D perhaps TRBD1 or TRBD2 (7 bases each). Trimming stripped 6 bases from V and 5 bases from J, with 20 bases between. The length of the CDR3 is 15 residues. Germline CDR1 and CDR2: MGHRA and YSYEKL. The CDR3 reads CASSPDREGIHEQYF. The CDR3 region has the DNA TGCGCCAGCAGTCCCGACAGGGAGGGAATACACGAGCAGTACTTC.

This clonotype occurred many times. J is TRBJ2-5 and V is TRBV4-3, with 8 bases identical to TRBD2. Germline V gene data show CDR1 as LGHNA and CDR2 as YSLEER. This CDR3 has 19 amino acids. The V and J ends lost 4 bases and 4 bases, in that order; junction bases with no gene match: 20. The CDR3 DNA follows: TGCGCCAGCAGCCGGACTCAGGCCCCATTATTCGCGGGGGGAGAGACCCAGTACTTC. Its protein is CASSRTQAPLFAGGETQYF.

Regarding this clonotype: The CDR3 ends on some other residue instead of the conserved phenylalanine or tryptophan, so this is likely a read error. The CDR3 protein is CASSVTGVITEAFL. The CDR3 DNA reads TGTGCCAGCAGCGTGACAGGGGTTATCACTGAAGCTTTCCTT. V gene TRBV7-3 combines with J gene TRBJ1-1, with 8 nucleotides matching TRBD1. V was pared by 5 bases and J by 4 bases, with 6 bases of the junction left unmatched. This CDR3 spans 14 amino acids. CDR1 SGHTA and CDR2 FQGTGA come from the germline V gene.

J is TRBJ2-7 and V is TRBV11-2; D gene ambiguous. CDR1 and CDR2 (germline): SGHAT, FQNNGV. The CDR3 runs to 11 residues. V lost 2 bases, J lost 3 bases, and 2 bases lay in between. The CDR3 coding sequence is TGTGCCAGCAGCTTACACTACGAGCAGTACTTC. Translation: CASSLHYEQYF.

In its sample, this clonotype ranks as medium-sized. This sequence joins TRBV12-5 and TRBJ2-4; D might be TRBD1 or TRBD2, each matching 7 bases. Germline CDR1 reads LGHNT; CDR2 reads FRNRAP. The CDR3 has 14 amino acids. V lost 3 bases to trimming and J lost 7 bases, with 13 bases between them. The CDR3 here is CASGFGQGGNIQYF. The CDR3 DNA reads as TGTGCTAGTGGTTTTGGGCAGGGGGGGAACATTCAGTACTTC.

The table lists this clonotype with a few counts. The junction does not match germline at one end; this may be a read error. This chain links TRBV12-3 or TRBV12-4 with TRBJ2-5, with 7 bases matching TRBD1. The CDR3 loop spans 13 amino acids. In DNA form, the CDR3 reads TGTGCCAGCACCATTGACAGGGAAGAGACCCCGTACTTC. It encodes CASTIDREETPYF.

By share, this clonotype ranks as medium-sized. The rearrangement links TRBV12-3 or TRBV12-4 to TRBJ1-3; the D gene is possibly TRBD1 (5 bases). Between the trimmed V and J ends, which lost 3 bases and 0 bases, there was a span of 6 bases. The CDR3 is 14 residues long. The CDR3 sequence is CASSFGASGNTIYF. DNA for the CDR3: TGTGCCAGCAGTTTTGGGGCCTCTGGAAACACCATATATTTT.

About this clonotype: A single base separates this from a much larger clone, so it may be a read error. V is TRBV6-5 and J is TRBJ1-2, with D perhaps matching TRBD1 (5 bases). Trimming pared 4 bases from V and 0 bases from J, leaving 15 bases between. The V gene's germline CDR1 is MNHEY and CDR2 SVGAGI. CDR3 size: 16 residues. In DNA form, the CDR3 reads TGTGCCAGCAGTTGCTCGGGCAGGGACCCTAACTATGGCTACACCTTC. Encoded protein: CASSCSGRDPNYGYTF.

This clonotype turned up a few times. Here the CDR3 DNA reads TGCGCCAGCAGTGAAGGGGAACAGAACACTGAAGCTTTCTTT. Amino acid sequence: CASSEGEQNTEAFF. The gene calls are TRBV10-1 and TRBJ1-1; TRBD1 is a possible D gene (5 bases). Germline loops: CDR1 WNHNN, CDR2 SYGVQD (reference sequence). V shed 3 bases and J shed 1 base, with 9 bases lying between them. The CDR3 is made up of 14 amino acids.